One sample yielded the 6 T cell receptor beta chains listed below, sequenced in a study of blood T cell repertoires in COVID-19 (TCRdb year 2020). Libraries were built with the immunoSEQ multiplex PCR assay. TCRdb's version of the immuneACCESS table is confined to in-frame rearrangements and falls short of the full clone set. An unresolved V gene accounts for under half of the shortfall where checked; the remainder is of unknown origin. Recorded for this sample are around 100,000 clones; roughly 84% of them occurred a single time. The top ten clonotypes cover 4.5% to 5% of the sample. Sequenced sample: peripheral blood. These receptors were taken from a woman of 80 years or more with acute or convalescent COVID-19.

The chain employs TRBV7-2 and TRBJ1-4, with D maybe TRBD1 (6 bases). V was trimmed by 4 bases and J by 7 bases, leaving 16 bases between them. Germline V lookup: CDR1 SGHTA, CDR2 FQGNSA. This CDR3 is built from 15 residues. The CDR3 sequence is CASSSFRGAGEKLFF. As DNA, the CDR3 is TGTGCCAGCAGCTCTTTCCGGGGGGCGGGTGAAAAACTGTTTTTT. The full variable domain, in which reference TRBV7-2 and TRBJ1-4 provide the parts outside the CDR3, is GAGVSQSPSNKVTEKGKDVELRCDPISGHTALYWYRQSLGQGLEFLIYFQGNSAPDKSGLPSDRFSAERTGGSVSTLTIQRTQQEDSAVYLCASSSFRGAGEKLFFGSGTQLSVL.

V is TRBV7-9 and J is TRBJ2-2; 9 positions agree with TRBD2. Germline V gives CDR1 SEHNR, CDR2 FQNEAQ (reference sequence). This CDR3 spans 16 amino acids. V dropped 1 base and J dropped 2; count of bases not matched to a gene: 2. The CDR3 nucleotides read TGTGCCAGCAGCTTAGGAGCGGGGGGCAACACCGGGGAGCTGTTTTTT. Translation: CASSLGAGGNTGELFF.

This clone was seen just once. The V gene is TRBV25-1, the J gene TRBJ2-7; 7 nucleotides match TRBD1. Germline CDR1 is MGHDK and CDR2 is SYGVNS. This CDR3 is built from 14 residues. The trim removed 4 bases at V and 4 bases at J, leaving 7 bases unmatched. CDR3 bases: TGTGCCAGCAGTGCCGACAGGGATGAATACGAGCAGTACTTC. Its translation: CASSADRDEYEQYF.

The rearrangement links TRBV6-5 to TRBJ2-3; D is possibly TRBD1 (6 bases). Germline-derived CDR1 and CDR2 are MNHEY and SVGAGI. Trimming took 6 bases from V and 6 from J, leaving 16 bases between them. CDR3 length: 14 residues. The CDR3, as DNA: TGTGCCAGCAGCAGGGACAATCCCAGGGATACGCAGTATTTT. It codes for CASSRDNPRDTQYF.

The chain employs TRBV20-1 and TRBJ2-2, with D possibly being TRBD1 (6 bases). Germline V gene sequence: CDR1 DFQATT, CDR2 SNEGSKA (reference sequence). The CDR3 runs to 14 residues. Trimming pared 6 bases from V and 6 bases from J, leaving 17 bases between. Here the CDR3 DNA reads TGCAGTGCGAGTACAGGGTTTTTGGCCGGGGAGCTGTTTTTT. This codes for CSASTGFLAGELFF.

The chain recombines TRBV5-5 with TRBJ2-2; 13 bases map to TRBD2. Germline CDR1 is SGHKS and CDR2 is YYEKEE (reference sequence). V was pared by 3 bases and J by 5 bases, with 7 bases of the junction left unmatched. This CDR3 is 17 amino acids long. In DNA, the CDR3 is TGTGCCAGCAGCTCAGGACTAGCGGGAGTTGGTACCGGGGAGCTGTTTTTT. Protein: CASSSGLAGVGTGELFF. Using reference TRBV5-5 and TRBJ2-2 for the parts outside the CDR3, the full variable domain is DAGVTQSPTHLIKTRGQQVTLRCSPISGHKSVSWYQQVLGQGPQFIFQYYEKEERGRGNFPDRFSARQFPNYSSELNVNALLLGDSALYLCASSSGLAGVGTGELFFGEGSRLTVL.